This TCR beta chain originates from a study of cytomegalovirus exposure and HLA in healthy donors. Findings of the study overall: In a later analysis, common viral pathogens appeared linked to several of the most significant clusters. Immune exposure data for these donors was limited to CMV serostatus. The productive fraction for most TCR beta V segments was about 87% or about 30% in an earlier analysis.

The PCR had 60 Vbeta and 13 Jbeta primers. Generated by immunoSEQ multiplex PCR, the TCRdb table keeps only in-frame clones and is missing some. This sample contains some 76,000 clones. As concerns this clone: Its antigen is not known.

V shed 0 bases and J 0 bases; nucleotides not matched to a gene: 10. The length of the CDR3 is 20 residues. Looked up from germline, CDR1 is LGHNA and CDR2 is YNFKEQ. V usage is TRBV4-2 and J usage is TRBJ2-3; 12 nucleotides match TRBD2. The specimen sequenced was PBMCs. This TCR derives from a boy aged 5-17 years in good health and CMV-seronegative. CDR3 coding DNA: TGTGCCAGCAGCCAAGAAGAAATGACTAGCGGGAGCCTCAGCACAGATACGCAGTATTTT. Translation gives CASSQEEMTSGSLSTDTQYF.